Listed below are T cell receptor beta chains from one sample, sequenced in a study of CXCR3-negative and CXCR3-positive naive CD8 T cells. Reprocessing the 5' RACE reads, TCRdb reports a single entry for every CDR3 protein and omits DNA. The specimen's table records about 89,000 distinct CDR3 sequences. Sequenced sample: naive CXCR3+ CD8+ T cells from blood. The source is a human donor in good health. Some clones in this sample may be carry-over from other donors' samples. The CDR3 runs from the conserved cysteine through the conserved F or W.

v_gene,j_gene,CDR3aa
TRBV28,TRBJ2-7,CASSSTGSLKDYEQYF
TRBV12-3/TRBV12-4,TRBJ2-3,CASRLAGVTDTQYF
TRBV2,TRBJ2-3,CASSETSGGSKDTQYF
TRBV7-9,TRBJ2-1,CASSGVRRGGSFTNEQFF
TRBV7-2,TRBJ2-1,CASSQRRGNEQFF
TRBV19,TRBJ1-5,CASSIPRRGFNQPQHF
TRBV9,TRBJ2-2,CASSVDPGGSAGELFF
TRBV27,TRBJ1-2,CASSFNTDQTNYGYTF
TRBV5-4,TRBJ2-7,CASSLYRGSSYEQYF
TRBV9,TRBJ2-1,CASSVEGGVIYNEQFF